Shown below are 5 T cell receptor beta chains from a single sample sequenced in a study of OX40 agonist ivuxolimab in advanced cancers. Assay used: immunoSEQ multiplex PCR; TCRdb lists only in-frame clones, some missing. The sample records 60,000 or so clones, 84% being singletons. The sequencing used CD4+ or CD8+ T cells sorted from blood, collected in a trial of the OX40 agonist ivuxolimab. These receptors all come from an adult with an advanced solid tumor such as melanoma, head and neck, liver or kidney cancer.

The chain is built from TRBV2 and TRBJ2-3; 8 nucleotides align to TRBD1. Germline V lookup: CDR1 SNHLY, CDR2 FYNNEI. The ends lost 6 bases at V and 0 bases at J; junction bases unmatched: 11. CDR3 length: 17 residues. Written as DNA, the CDR3 is TGTGCCAGCAGCCATTCCGGGACAGGAGCTAGCACAGATACGCAGTATTTT. It yields the protein CASSHSGTGASTDTQYF. Together with reference TRBV2 and TRBJ2-3, the CDR3 gives the full variable domain: EPEVTQTPSHQVTQMGQEVILRCVPISNHLYFYWYRQILGQKVEFLVSFYNNEISEKSEIFDDQFSVERPDGSNFTLKIRSTKLEDSAMYFCASSHSGTGASTDTQYFGPGTRLTVL.

The genes are TRBV5-1 and TRBJ1-5, with D perhaps TRBD1 (6 bases). The germline CDR1 and CDR2 sequences are SGHRS and YFSETQ. V lost 3 bases to trimming and J lost 5 bases, with 12 bases between them. This CDR3 comprises 14 residues. DNA of the CDR3: TGCGCCAGCAGCTCGGACAGAGACTATCAGCCCCAGCATTTT. Protein sequence: CASSSDRDYQPQHF.

V is TRBV2 and J is TRBJ2-5; D possibly corresponds to TRBD2 (5 bases). The CDR3 sequence is 13 residues long. CDR1 is SNHLY, CDR2 FYNNEI, per germline. Trimming cost V 8 bases and J 5 bases, with 15 bases left between them. Here the CDR3 reads CASSSSGGETQYF. The CDR3 nucleotides are TGTGCCAGCTCCTCCAGTGGCGGGGAGACCCAGTACTTC.

V and J are TRBV27 and TRBJ2-1; the match to TRBD2 covers 10 bases. The CDR3 runs 15 residues. CDR1 and CDR2 from the germline V gene are MNHEY and SMNVEV (reference sequence). Germline trimming cut 5 bases from V and 5 bases from J; bases unmatched to any gene: 6. The DNA for the CDR3 is TGTGCCAGCAGTAGATATAGCGGGGGGAACAATGAGCAGTTCTTC. Protein sequence: CASSRYSGGNNEQFF.

This clone was found once. The chain couples TRBV18 to TRBJ2-3, with TRBD2 matching 11 bases. This CDR3 spans 16 amino acids. V gave up 2 bases and J gave up 4 bases; unmatched junction bases: 5. CDR1 is KGHSH and CDR2 is LQKENI in the germline V gene. CDR3 in DNA: TGTGCCAGCTCACCAGGCCTAGCGGGGGGCCCAGATACGCAGTATTTT. It translates to CASSPGLAGGPDTQYF.